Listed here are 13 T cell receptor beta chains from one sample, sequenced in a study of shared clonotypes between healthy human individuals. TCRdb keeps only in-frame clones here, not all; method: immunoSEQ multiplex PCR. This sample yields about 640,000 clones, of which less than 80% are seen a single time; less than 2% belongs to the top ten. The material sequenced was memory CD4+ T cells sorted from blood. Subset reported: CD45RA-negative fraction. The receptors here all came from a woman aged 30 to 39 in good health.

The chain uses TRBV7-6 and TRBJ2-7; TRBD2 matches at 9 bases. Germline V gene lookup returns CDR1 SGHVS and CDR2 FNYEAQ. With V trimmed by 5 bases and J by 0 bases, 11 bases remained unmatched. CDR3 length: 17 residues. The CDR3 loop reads CASSQISASGVSYEQYF. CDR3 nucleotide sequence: TGTGCCAGCAGCCAGATATCGGCTAGCGGGGTCTCCTACGAGCAGTACTTC.

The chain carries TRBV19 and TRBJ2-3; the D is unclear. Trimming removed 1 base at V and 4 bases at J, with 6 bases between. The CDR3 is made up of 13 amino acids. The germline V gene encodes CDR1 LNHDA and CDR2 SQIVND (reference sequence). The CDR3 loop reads CASSIGNSDTQYF. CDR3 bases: TGTGCCAGTAGTATAGGCAATTCAGATACGCAGTATTTT.

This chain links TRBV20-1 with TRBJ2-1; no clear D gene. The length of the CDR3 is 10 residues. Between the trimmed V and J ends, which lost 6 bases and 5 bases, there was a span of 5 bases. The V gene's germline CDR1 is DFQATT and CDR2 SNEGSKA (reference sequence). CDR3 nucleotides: TGCAGTGCAGTAGACAATGAGCAGTTCTTC. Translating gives CSAVDNEQFF.

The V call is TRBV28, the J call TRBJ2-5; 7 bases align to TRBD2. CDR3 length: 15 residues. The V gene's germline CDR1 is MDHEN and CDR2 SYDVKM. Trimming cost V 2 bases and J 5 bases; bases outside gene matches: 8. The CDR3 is CASSLRWTSRETQYF. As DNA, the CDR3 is TGTGCCAGCAGTTTACGCTGGACTAGTCGGGAGACCCAGTACTTC. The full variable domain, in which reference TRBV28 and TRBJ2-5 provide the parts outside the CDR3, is DVKVTQSSRYLVKRTGEKVFLECVQDMDHENMFWYRQDPGLGLRLIYFSYDVKMKEKGDIPEGYSVSREKKERFSLILESASTNQTSMYLCASSLRWTSRETQYFGPGTRLLVL.

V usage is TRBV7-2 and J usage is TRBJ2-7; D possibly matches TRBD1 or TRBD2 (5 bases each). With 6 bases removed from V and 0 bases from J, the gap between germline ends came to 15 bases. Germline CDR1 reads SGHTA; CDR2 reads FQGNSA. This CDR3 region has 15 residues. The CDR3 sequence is CASRTGPRSSYEQYF. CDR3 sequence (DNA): TGTGCCAGCAGGACGGGGCCCAGGAGCTCCTACGAGCAGTACTTC.

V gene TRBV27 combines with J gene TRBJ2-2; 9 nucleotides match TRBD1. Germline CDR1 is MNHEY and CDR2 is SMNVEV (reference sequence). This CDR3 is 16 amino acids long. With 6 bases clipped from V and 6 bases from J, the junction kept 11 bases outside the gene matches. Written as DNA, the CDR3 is TGTGCCAGCAGCTTTCGGGGACAGGGTGAGGCCGGGGAGCTGTTTTTT. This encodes CASSFRGQGEAGELFF.

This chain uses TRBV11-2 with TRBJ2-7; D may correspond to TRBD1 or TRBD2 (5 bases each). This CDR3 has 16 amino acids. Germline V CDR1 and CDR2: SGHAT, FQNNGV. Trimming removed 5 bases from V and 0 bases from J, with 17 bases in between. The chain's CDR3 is CASSRAPGRSSYEQYF. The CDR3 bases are TGTGCCAGCAGCCGTGCTCCGGGACGCAGCTCCTACGAGCAGTACTTC.

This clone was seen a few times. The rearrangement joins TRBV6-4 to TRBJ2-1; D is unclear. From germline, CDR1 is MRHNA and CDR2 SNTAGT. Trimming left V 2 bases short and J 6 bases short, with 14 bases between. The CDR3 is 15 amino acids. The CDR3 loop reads CASSDTSSTSNEQFF. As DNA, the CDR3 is TGTGCCAGCAGTGACACTTCCTCGACCTCCAATGAGCAGTTCTTC.

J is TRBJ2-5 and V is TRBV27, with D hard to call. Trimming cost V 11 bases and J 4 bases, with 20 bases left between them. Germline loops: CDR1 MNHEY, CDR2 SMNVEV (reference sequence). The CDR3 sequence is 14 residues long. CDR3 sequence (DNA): TGTGCCTCCGGGCGAGTGGCCCCGGCAGAGACCCAGTACTTC. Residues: CASGRVAPAETQYF.

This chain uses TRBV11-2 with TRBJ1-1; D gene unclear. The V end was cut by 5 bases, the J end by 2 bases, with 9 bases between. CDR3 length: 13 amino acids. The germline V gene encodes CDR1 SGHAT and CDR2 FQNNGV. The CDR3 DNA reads TGTGCCAGCAGCCTAAAGCGTAACACTGAAGCTTTCTTT. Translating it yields CASSLKRNTEAFF.

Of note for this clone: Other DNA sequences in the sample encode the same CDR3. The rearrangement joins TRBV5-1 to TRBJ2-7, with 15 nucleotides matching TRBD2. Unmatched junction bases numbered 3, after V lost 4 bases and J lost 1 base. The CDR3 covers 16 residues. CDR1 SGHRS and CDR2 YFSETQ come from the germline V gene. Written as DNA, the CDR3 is TGCGCCAGCAGCACCGGGACTAGCGGGGGGTCCTACGAGCAGTACTTC. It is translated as CASSTGTSGGSYEQYF.

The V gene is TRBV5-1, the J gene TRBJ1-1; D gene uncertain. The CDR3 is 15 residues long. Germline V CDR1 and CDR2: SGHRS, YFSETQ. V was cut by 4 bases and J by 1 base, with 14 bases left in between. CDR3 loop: CASSPRPMENTEAFF. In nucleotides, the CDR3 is TGCGCCAGCAGCCCACGGCCCATGGAGAACACTGAAGCTTTCTTT.

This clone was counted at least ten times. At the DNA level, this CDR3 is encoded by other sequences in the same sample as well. CDR3 in DNA: TGTGCCAGCAGCCGACAGGGAAACACTGAAGCTTTCTTT. Its translation: CASSRQGNTEAFF. The genes are TRBV7-9 and TRBJ1-1; 7 bases align to TRBD1. V shed 5 bases, J shed 2 bases, and the junction held 2 bases outside the gene matches. The length of the CDR3 is 13 residues. Germline CDR1 SEHNR, CDR2 FQNEAQ (reference sequence).